This T cell receptor beta chain was documented in a study of blood T cell repertoires in COVID-19. About the research overall: The origin of the acute and convalescent COVID-19 samples was the United States, Italy and Spain. From T cells, B-cell-depleted T cells, or PBMCs came the material, which was cDNA or gDNA.

As processed by the authors: Nucleated cell number was recorded as an estimate derived from reference gene primer amplification. Generated by immunoSEQ multiplex PCR, the TCRdb table keeps only in-frame clones and is missing some. V and J calls and clone size are copied from that table; D and trimming were computed from the DNA. The sample consists of 110,000 or so clones, 85% to 90% of them appearing once. The CDR3 covers 14 residues. Germline loops: CDR1 SGHRS, CDR2 YFSETQ. Note on this clone: One end of the junction varies from germline; a read error may be responsible.

Source material: peripheral blood. The clonotype originates from a man between 65 and 79 years old who had recovered from COVID-19. The rearrangement joins TRBV5-1 to TRBJ2-7, with D tentatively TRBD1 (5 bases). The CDR3 nucleotides are TGCGTCAGCAGCTTGGTTCAGGGTACCTACGAGCAGTACTTC. It specifies CVSSLVQGTYEQYF.